These T cell receptor beta chains were read from a single sample in a study of CD4+ T cells in melanoma. Sequencing was performed with immunoSEQ multiplex PCR; in TCRdb, only in-frame clones are kept and a portion is missing. The sample shows 50,000 to 60,000 clones, roughly three quarters of them seen only once. Sequencing was carried out using tumor tissue. These receptor sequences come from a human donor with melanoma. Both conserved end residues are part of each CDR3. A D gene is named only where the DNA matches it firmly. Not every row has a clone size; where given, it reads once, few, many or a size class.

>-|TRBJ2-1|-|TRBV5-6
CASSLGGVSSSYNEQFF
TGTGCCAGCAGCTTAGGAGGGGTCTCGAGCTCCTACAATGAGCAGTTCTTC
>TRBD1|TRBJ1-3|-|TRBV19
CASKAGGFSGNTIYF
TGTGCCAGTAAGGCAGGGGGCTTTTCTGGAAACACCATATATTTT
>TRBD2|TRBJ2-7|-|TRBV15
CATSTSSGGAEEQYF
TGTGCCACCAGCACATCTAGCGGGGGGGCCGAGGAGCAGTACTTC
>-|TRBJ2-3|-|TRBV25-1
CASSELGTDTQYF
TGTGCCAGCAGTGAATTGGGCACAGATACGCAGTATTTT
>-|TRBJ2-3|few|TRBV9
CASSTYTGPTDTQYF
TGTGCCAGCAGCACTTATACAGGGCCCACAGATACGCAGTATTTT
>-|TRBJ2-1|-|TRBV29-1
CSGEVHYNEQFF
TGCAGCGGTGAAGTTCATTACAATGAGCAGTTCTTC
>-|TRBJ1-1|-|TRBV11-2
CASSGRGVTEAFF
TGTGCCAGCAGCGGACGAGGGGTGACTGAAGCTTTCTTT
>-|TRBJ1-6|-|TRBV7-9
CASSSEAGGNSPLHF
TGTGCCAGCAGCTCCGAGGCGGGCGGCAATTCACCCCTCCACTTT
>-|TRBJ1-4|-|TRBV11-2
CASRARDGINEKLFF
TGTGCCAGCAGGGCCCGGGACGGAATTAATGAAAAACTGTTTTTT
>-|TRBJ2-5|-|TRBV7-9
CASSPLSLETQYF
TGTGCCAGCAGCCCGTTGAGCTTGGAGACCCAGTACTTC
>-|TRBJ2-7|-|TRBV18
CASSPSRDGYEQYF
TGTGCCAGCTCACCCTCGAGAGACGGCTACGAGCAGTACTTC
>-|TRBJ2-7|-|TRBV10-3
CAISEPAGASYEQYF
TGTGCCATCAGTGAGCCGGCAGGGGCCAGTTACGAGCAGTACTTC
>TRBD2|TRBJ2-1|-|TRBV19
CASSLSGGDYNEQFF
TGTGCCAGTAGTCTGAGCGGGGGGGACTACAATGAGCAGTTCTTC
>-|TRBJ1-2|-|TRBV7-8
CASSSGRLSGDYGYTF
TGTGCCAGCAGCTCGGGACGACTATCGGGCGACTATGGCTACACCTTC
>TRBD1|TRBJ2-7|-|TRBV2
CASSEGTGRPSYEQYF
TGTGCCAGCAGTGAGGGGACAGGAAGGCCCTCCTACGAGCAGTACTTC
>-|TRBJ1-3|-|TRBV9
CASSVAGLSSGNTIYF
TGTGCCAGCAGCGTAGCTGGGTTGAGCTCTGGAAACACCATATATTTT
>TRBD1|TRBJ2-5|-|TRBV11-2
CASSLGVGQGYQETQYF
TGTGCCAGCAGCTTAGGGGTGGGACAGGGGTACCAAGAGACCCAGTACTTC
>TRBD2|TRBJ2-5|-|TRBV30
CAWCAAGGLEETQYF
TGTGCCTGGTGCGCGGCGGGGGGGCTGGAGGAGACCCAGTACTTC
>-|TRBJ2-3|-|TRBV5-1
CASSLAAHTITITDTQYF
TGCGCCAGCAGCTTGGCCGCACATACGATAACAATCACAGATACGCAGTATTTT
>-|TRBJ1-2|medium-sized|TRBV4-2
CASSLGAGLNYGYTF
TGTGCCAGCAGCCTGGGGGCGGGACTCAACTATGGCTACACCTTC
>-|TRBJ1-6|-|TRBV6-7
CASRNRMGAPLPPLHF
TGTGCCAGCAGAAACCGCATGGGGGCCCCACTTCCACCCCTCCACTTT
>TRBD1|TRBJ1-2|few|TRBV2
CASSRQGPLYGYTF
TGTGCCAGCAGTAGACAGGGGCCCCTCTATGGCTACACCTTC
>-|TRBJ1-2|-|TRBV27
CASSFLQSNYGYTF
TGTGCCAGCAGTTTTCTCCAGTCTAACTATGGCTACACCTTC
>TRBD1|TRBJ1-2|once|TRBV6-6
CASSYRQGTYYGYTF
TGTGCCAGCAGTTACCGACAGGGGACCTACTATGGCTACACCTTC
>-|TRBJ2-7|-|TRBV11-1
CASSSSAMSYEQYF
TGTGCCAGCAGCTCCAGTGCCATGTCCTACGAGCAGTACTTC
>-|TRBJ2-3|-|TRBV11-1
CASSHTGPKSTDTQYF
TGTGCCAGCAGCCACACAGGGCCTAAAAGCACAGATACGCAGTATTTT
>TRBD2|TRBJ2-1|few|TRBV13
CASSFPPGGANEQFF
TGTGCCAGCAGCTTCCCCCCGGGGGGGGCCAATGAGCAGTTCTTC
>-|TRBJ1-1|-|TRBV9
CASSAIGQEAFF
TGTGCCAGCAGCGCTATCGGACAGGAAGCTTTCTTT
>-|TRBJ1-4|few|TRBV5-1
CASSPAGFNEKLFF
TGCGCCAGCAGCCCCGCGGGCTTCAATGAAAAACTGTTTTTT
>-|TRBJ2-5|-|TRBV5-4
CASFSLGGTETQYF
TGTGCCAGCTTTAGCCTGGGGGGTACAGAGACCCAGTACTTC
>-|TRBJ1-2|few|TRBV7-2
CASSLRPYGYTF
TGTGCCAGCAGCTTGCGACCGTATGGCTACACCTTC
>-|TRBJ1-1|many|TRBV9
CASSEYITPTEAFF
TGTGCCAGCAGCGAGTACATCACCCCCACTGAAGCTTTCTTT
>-|TRBJ1-4|-|TRBV5-4
CASSWAKAGEKLFF
TGTGCCAGCAGCTGGGCAAAAGCAGGGGAAAAACTGTTTTTT
>-|TRBJ1-6|-|TRBV10-3
CAISEDRRPPLHF
TGTGCCATTAGTGAAGATAGACGGCCACCCCTCCACTTT
>TRBD1|TRBJ1-6|-|TRBV14
CASSHRTGGVNSPLHF
TGTGCCAGCAGCCACCGAACAGGGGGCGTAAATTCACCCCTCCACTTT
>TRBD2|TRBJ2-7|-|TRBV7-9
CASSLGSGGPYEQYF
TGTGCCAGCAGCTTAGGTAGCGGGGGACCTTACGAGCAGTACTTC
>-|TRBJ2-5|-|TRBV9
CASSVGPAQETQYF
TGTGCCAGCAGCGTAGGGCCTGCACAAGAGACCCAGTACTTC
>-|TRBJ2-3|-|TRBV11-2
CASSWTSTDTQYF
TGTGCCAGCAGCTGGACTAGCACAGATACGCAGTATTTT
>-|TRBJ1-5|-|TRBV9
CASSVGWGEGQPQHF
TGTGCCAGCAGCGTAGGGTGGGGCGAGGGGCAGCCCCAGCATTTT
>-|TRBJ1-2|medium-sized|TRBV5-4
CASSLSGDGYTF
TGTGCCAGCAGCTTGTCAGGTGATGGCTACACCTTC
>-|TRBJ1-1|-|TRBV18
CASSPGQNAEAFF
TGTGCCAGCTCACCAGGCCAAAACGCTGAAGCTTTCTTT
>-|TRBJ1-2|-|TRBV29-1
CSVDLMANYGYTF
TGCAGCGTTGATTTGATGGCCAACTATGGCTACACCTTC
>-|TRBJ2-1|once|TRBV30
CATLEYNEQFF
TGTGCCACCCTGGAGTACAATGAGCAGTTCTTC
>-|TRBJ1-6|-|TRBV7-3
CASSLSPYNSPLHF
TGTGCCAGCAGCTTAAGCCCCTATAATTCACCCCTCCACTTT
>-|TRBJ2-1|many|TRBV7-9
CASQVFNEQFF
TGTGCCAGCCAAGTGTTCAATGAGCAGTTCTTC
>-|TRBJ1-1|many|TRBV5-1
CASSLWPDGTEAFF
TGTGCCAGCAGCTTGTGGCCAGATGGGACTGAAGCTTTCTTT
>-|TRBJ2-1|once|TRBV6-4
CASSDPGLGIDEQFF
TGTGCCAGCAGTGACCCTGGGCTAGGTATAGATGAGCAGTTCTTC
>TRBD1|TRBJ1-4|few|TRBV15
CATSRGGTGDEKLFF
TGTGCCACCAGCAGAGGAGGGACAGGGGACGAAAAACTGTTTTTT
>-|TRBJ2-2|few|TRBV4-1
CASSPGMTGELFF
TGCGCCAGCAGCCCCGGGATGACCGGGGAGCTGTTTTTT
>-|TRBJ1-6|-|TRBV6-1
CASSEEREGVYNSPLHF
TGTGCCAGCAGTGAAGAGCGGGAGGGAGTATATAATTCACCCCTCCACTTT